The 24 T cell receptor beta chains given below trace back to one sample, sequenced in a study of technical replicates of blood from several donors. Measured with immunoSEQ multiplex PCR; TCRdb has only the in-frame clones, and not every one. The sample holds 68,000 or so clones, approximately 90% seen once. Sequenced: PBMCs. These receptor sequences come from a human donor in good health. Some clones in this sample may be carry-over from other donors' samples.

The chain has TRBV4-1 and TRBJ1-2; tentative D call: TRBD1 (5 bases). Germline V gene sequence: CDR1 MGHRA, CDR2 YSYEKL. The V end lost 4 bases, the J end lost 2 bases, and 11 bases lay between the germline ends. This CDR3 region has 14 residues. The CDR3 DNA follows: TGCGCCAGCAGCCTACAGGCGAGGAACTATGGCTACACCTTC. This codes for CASSLQARNYGYTF.

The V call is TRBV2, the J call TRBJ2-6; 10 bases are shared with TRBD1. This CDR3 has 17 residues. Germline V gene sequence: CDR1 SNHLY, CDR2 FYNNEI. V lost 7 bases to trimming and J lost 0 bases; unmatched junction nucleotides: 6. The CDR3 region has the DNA TGTGCCAGCAATCAGGACAGGGGGAGCTCTGGGGCCAACGTCCTGACTTTC. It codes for CASNQDRGSSGANVLTF.

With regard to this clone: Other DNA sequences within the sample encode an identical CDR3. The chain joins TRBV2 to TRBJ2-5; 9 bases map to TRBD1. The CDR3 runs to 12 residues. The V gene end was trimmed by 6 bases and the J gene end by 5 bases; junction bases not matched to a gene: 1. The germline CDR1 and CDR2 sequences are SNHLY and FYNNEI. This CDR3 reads CASRDRGETQYF. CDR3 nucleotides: TGTGCCAGCAGGGACAGGGGCGAGACCCAGTACTTC.

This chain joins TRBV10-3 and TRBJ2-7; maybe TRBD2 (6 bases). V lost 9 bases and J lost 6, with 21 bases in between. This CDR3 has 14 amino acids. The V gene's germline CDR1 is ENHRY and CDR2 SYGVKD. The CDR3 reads CAIGTAPVSGEQYF. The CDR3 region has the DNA TGTGCCATAGGGACCGCCCCGGTTAGCGGCGAGCAGTACTTC.

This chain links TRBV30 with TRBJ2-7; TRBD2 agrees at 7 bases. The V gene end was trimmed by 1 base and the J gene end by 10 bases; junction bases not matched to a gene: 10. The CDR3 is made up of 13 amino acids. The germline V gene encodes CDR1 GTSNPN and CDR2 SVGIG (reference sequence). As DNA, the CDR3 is TGTGCCTGGAGTGGTTCCGGGACTAAGAATCAGTACTTC. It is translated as CAWSGSGTKNQYF. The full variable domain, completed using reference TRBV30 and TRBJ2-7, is SQTIHQWPATLVQPVGSPLSLECTVEGTSNPNLYWYRQAAGRGLQLLFYSVGIGQISSEVPQNLSASRPQDRQFILSSKKLLLSDSGFYLCAWSGSGTKNQYFGPGTRLTVT.

Here the CDR3 reads CAISPGTSGGASGGTQYF. In nucleotides, the CDR3 is TGTGCCATCAGTCCCGGGACTAGCGGGGGGGCCTCCGGGGGCACGCAGTATTTT. This rearrangement joins TRBV10-3 to TRBJ2-3; 16 nucleotides match TRBD2. CDR1 ENHRY and CDR2 SYGVKD come from the germline V gene. Trimming removed 5 bases from V and 9 bases from J; junction bases left unmatched: 14. The CDR3 has 18 amino acids.

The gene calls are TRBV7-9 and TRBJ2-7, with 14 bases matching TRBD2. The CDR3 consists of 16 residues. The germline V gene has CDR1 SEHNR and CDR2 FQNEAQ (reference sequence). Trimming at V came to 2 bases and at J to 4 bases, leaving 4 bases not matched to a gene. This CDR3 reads CASSLRTSGGKYEQYF. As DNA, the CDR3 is TGTGCCAGCAGCTTACGGACTAGCGGGGGGAAGTACGAGCAGTACTTC.

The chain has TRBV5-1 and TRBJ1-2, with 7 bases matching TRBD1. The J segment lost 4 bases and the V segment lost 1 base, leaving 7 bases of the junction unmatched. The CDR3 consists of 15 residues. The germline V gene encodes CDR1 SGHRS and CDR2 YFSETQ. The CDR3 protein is CASSLSGTDSYGYTF. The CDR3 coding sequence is TGCGCCAGCAGCTTGTCCGGGACAGATTCCTATGGCTACACCTTC.

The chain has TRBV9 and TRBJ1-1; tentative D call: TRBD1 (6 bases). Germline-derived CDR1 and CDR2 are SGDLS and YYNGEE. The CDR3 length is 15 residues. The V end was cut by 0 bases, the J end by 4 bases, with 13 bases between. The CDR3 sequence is CASSVAQGKGTEAFF. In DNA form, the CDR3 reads TGTGCCAGCAGCGTAGCTCAGGGGAAGGGCACTGAAGCTTTCTTT.

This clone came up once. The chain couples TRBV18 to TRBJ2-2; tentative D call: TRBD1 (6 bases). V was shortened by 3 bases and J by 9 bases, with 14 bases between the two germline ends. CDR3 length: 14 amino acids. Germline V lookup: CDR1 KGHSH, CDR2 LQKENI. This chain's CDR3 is CASSPETGPRELFF. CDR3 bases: TGTGCCAGCTCACCCGAGACAGGCCCGAGGGAGCTGTTTTTT.

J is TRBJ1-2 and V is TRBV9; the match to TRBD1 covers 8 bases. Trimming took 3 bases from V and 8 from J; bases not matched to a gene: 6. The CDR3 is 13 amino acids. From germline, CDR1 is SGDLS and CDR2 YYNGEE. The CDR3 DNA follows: TGTGCCAGCAGCGACCGGACAGGGACCGGCTACACCTTC. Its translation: CASSDRTGTGYTF. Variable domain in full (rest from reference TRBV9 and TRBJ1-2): DSGVTQTPKHLITATGQRVTLRCSPRSGDLSVYWYQQSLDQGLQFLIQYYNGEERAKGNILERFSAQQFPDLHSELNLSSLELGDSALYFCASSDRTGTGYTFGSGTRLTVV.

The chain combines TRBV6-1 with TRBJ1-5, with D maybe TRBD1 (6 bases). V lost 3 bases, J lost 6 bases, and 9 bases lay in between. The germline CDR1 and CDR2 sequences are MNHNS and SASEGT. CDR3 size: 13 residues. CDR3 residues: CASSDRGSQPQHF. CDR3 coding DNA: TGTGCCAGCAGTGACAGGGGCTCTCAGCCCCAGCATTTT.

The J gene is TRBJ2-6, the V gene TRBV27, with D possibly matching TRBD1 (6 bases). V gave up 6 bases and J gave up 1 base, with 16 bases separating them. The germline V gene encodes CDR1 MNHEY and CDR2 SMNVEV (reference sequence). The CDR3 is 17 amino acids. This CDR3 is CASRSDSFPSGANVLTF. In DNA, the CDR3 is TGTGCCAGCAGATCGGACAGTTTTCCTTCTGGGGCCAACGTCCTGACTTTC.

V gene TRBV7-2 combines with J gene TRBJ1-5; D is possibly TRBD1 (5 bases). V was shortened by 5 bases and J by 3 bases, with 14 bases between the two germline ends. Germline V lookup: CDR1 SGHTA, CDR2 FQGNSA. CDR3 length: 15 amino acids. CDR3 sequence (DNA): TGTGCCAGCAGCGGCCAGGGTAACCTCAATCAGCCCCAGCATTTT. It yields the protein CASSGQGNLNQPQHF. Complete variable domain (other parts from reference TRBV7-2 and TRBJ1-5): GAGVSQSPSNKVTEKGKDVELRCDPISGHTALYWYRQSLGQGLEFLIYFQGNSAPDKSGLPSDRFSAERTGGSVSTLTIQRTQQEDSAVYLCASSGQGNLNQPQHFGDGTRLSIL.

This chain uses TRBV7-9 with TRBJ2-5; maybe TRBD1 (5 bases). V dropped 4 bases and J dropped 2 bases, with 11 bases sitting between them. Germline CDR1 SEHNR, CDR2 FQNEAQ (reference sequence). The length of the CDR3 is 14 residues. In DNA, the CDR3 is TGTGCCAGCAGCTCGTGGGCAGGGCAAGAGACCCAGTACTTC. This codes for CASSSWAGQETQYF.

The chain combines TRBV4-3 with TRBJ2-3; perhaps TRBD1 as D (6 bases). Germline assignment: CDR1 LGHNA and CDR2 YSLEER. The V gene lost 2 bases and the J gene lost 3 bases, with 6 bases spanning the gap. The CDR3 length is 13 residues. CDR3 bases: TGCGCCAGCAGCCAACAGGGGACAGATACGCAGTATTTT. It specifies CASSQQGTDTQYF.

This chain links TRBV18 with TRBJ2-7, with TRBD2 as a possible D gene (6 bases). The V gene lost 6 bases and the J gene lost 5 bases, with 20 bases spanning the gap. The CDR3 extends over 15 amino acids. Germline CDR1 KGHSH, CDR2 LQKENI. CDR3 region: CASSRVGGAVDEQYF. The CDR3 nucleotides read TGTGCCAGCTCTCGAGTAGGAGGGGCTGTGGACGAGCAGTACTTC.

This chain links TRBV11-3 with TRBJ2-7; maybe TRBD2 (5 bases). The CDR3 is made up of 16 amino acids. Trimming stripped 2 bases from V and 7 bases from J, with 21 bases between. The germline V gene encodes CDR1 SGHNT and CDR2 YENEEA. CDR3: CASSLLWVPRPGEQYF. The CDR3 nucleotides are TGTGCCAGCAGCTTATTATGGGTCCCCAGACCGGGGGAGCAGTACTTC.

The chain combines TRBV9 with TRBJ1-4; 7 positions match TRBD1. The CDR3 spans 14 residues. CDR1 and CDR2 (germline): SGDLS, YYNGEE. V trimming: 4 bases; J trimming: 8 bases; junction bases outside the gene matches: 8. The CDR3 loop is CASSPGDSGEKLFF. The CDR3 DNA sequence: TGTGCCAGCAGCCCGGGGGACAGCGGAGAAAAACTGTTTTTT.

CDR3 DNA: TGTGCCAGCAGCGTCCCGGGTTACGAGCAGTACTTC. As protein: CASSVPGYEQYF. V gene TRBV6-6 combines with J gene TRBJ2-7, with D unresolved. This CDR3 contains 12 residues. V dropped 6 bases and J dropped 4 bases, with 10 bases sitting between them. The germline V gene encodes CDR1 MNHNY and CDR2 SVGAGI (reference sequence).

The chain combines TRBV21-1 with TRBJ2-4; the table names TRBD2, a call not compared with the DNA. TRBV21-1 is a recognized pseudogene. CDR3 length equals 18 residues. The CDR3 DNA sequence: TGTGCCAGCAGCAAAGAGTCGCGGGGTATTTGGGGCAAAAACATTCAGTACTTC. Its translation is CASSKESRGIWGKNIQYF.

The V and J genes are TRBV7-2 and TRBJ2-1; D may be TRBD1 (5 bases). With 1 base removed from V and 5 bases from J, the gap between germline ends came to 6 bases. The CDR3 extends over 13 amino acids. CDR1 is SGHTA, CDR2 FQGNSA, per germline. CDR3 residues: CASSLEGNNEQFF. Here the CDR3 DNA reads TGTGCCAGCAGCTTAGAGGGGAACAATGAGCAGTTCTTC.

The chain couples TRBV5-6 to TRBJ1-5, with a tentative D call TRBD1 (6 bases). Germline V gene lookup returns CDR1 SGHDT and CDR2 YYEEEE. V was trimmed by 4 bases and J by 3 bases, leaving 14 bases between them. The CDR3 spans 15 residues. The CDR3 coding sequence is TGTGCCAGCAGCGGCAGGGGAAAGGTCAATCAGCCCCAGCATTTT. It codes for CASSGRGKVNQPQHF.

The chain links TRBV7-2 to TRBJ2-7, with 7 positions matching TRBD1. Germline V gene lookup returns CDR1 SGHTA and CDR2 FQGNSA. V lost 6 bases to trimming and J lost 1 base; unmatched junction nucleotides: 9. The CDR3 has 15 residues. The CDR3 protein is CASSLTLDRSYEQYF. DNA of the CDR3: TGTGCCAGCAGTTTGACCTTGGACAGGTCCTACGAGCAGTACTTC.